This is a list of T cell receptor beta chains from one sample in a study of T cell clones after liver transplantation. TCRdb's copy holds only in-frame clones and misses some; the assay was immunoSEQ multiplex PCR. Seen here are about 16,000 clones, approximately 77% observed once, and the top ten hold 28%. Sequencing used CD8+ T cells from blood, obtained approximately 4 years after liver transplant. These TCRs come from a human patient who received a liver transplant. Certain T cells may be donor cells from the graft. Each CDR3 is given without its conserved first and last residue. Each record gives: CDR3 length, V gene, J gene, CDR3 protein.

14	TRBV6-5	TRBJ2-4	ASSSRPGSAKNIQY
11	TRBV29-1	TRBJ2-3	SVESGSTDTQY
13	TRBV6-1	TRBJ2-7	ASSPTENGSYEQY
15	TRBV27	TRBJ2-4	ASSLEGQGGSKNIQY
14	TRBV5-1	TRBJ1-2	ASSRITGTGNYGYT
14	TRBV9	TRBJ2-7	ASSPSPGTANYEQY
13	TRBV13	TRBJ1-1	ASSWTEFPNTEAF
11	TRBV27	TRBJ1-5	ASSLGWDQPQH
14	TRBV27	TRBJ2-7	ASSLRPSGISREQY
12	TRBV27	TRBJ2-3	ASSLLWGADTQY
9	TRBV10-3	TRBJ2-7	ASGSSYEQY
12	TRBV11-3	TRBJ2-1	ASSLKGGYNEQF
16	TRBV4-1	TRBJ2-3	ASSQVPGLAASTDTQY
16	TRBV27	TRBJ2-2	ASSSDSWSGGQIGELF
13	TRBV11-2	TRBJ1-4	ASSLWDFTNEKLF
15	TRBV7-9	TRBJ2-2	ASSLWGTGANTGELF
15	TRBV19	TRBJ2-3	ASSIGPDRGYGDTQY
12	TRBV6-5	TRBJ1-1	ASRTGTGSTEAF
12	TRBV27	TRBJ2-7	ASSPDRGGYEQY
13	TRBV28	TRBJ2-3	ASIGAYWGTDTQY
11	TRBV5-1	TRBJ2-7	ASSTGSSYEQY
13	TRBV4-3	TRBJ1-4	ASSQGSATNEKLF
15	TRBV4-1	TRBJ1-5	ASSQERVTPSNQPQH
13	TRBV5-8	TRBJ1-4	ASSSLPQGDEKLF
9	TRBV27	TRBJ2-7	ASSSRGEQY
16	TRBV4-2	TRBJ2-7	ASSQDEGWTSGSYEQY
12	TRBV29-1	TRBJ2-3	SVEAGGLTDTQY
12	TRBV6-5	TRBJ1-3	ATIGTGDGNTIY
14	TRBV19	TRBJ2-2	ASRNRDRGDSGELF
12	TRBV10-1	TRBJ2-7	ASSEGSGGDEQY
11	TRBV27	TRBJ1-1	ASSRTGPAEAF
13	TRBV7-9	TRBJ1-1	ASSPPGGMNTEAF
11	TRBV7-6	TRBJ2-7	ASSLDRVSEQY
16	TRBV10-1	TRBJ2-1	ASSESGAGTTTYNEQF
13	TRBV19	TRBJ1-2	ASSIGGRNPYGYT
13	TRBV7-6	TRBJ2-5	ASSLGTGEVETQY
11	TRBV9	TRBJ1-1	ASSVGGSTEAF
11	TRBV19	TRBJ2-3	ASSAAPTDTQY
13	TRBV6-6	TRBJ2-2	ASSYSGENTGELF
14	TRBV27	TRBJ2-7	ASSPGLAGVYHEQY
13	TRBV28	TRBJ2-7	ASSPLSGRSDEQY
12	TRBV9	NA	ASSPPGGQYEQY
12	TRBV6-6	TRBJ1-3	ASSYTGAGNTIY
12	TRBV4-2	TRBJ1-2	ASSPDGEGVGYT
15	TRBV7-2	TRBJ2-2	ASSPTSGGPNTGELF